These T cell receptor beta chains were read from a single sample in a study of T cell changes during pregnancy in multiple sclerosis. Produced via immunoSEQ multiplex PCR; TCRdb's table is partial and in-frame only. The table has tens of thousands of clones, around 93% seen once. Sequencing was performed on peripheral blood, taken in the first trimester of pregnancy. These receptors originate from a female donor in good health, enrolled as a control in a pregnancy study. Both conserved end residues are part of each CDR3. D genes are given only for firm matches. Rows may omit the clone size; those that give it use once, few, many or a size class.

clone_size d_call j_call v_call cdr3_nt cdr3_aa
NA NA TRBJ1-1 TRBV4-3 TGCGCCAGCAGCCAGGTACGGGAGGTCCCGGATACTGAAGCTTTCTTT CASSQVREVPDTEAFF
NA TRBD2 TRBJ2-2 TRBV5-4 TGTGCCAGCAGCTTTAGCGGGGGGCGTAGCGGGGAGCTGTTTTTT CASSFSGGRSGELFF
NA NA TRBJ1-2 TRBV15 TGTGCCACCAGCAGAGATTGGGACACTTCTAACTATGGCTACACCTTC CATSRDWDTSNYGYTF
NA NA TRBJ1-5 TRBV18 TGTGCCAGCTCGCCTCAGGTACCCGGGGATAGCAATCAGCCCCAGCATTTT CASSPQVPGDSNQPQHF
once NA TRBJ1-1 TRBV4-3 TGCGCCAGCAGCCAAGGAGTATTAGAGGAAGCTTTCTTT CASSQGVLEEAFF
NA NA TRBJ2-5 TRBV7-2 TGTGCCAGCAGCTTCAGGGGAAGGGGCCAAGAGACCCAGTACTTC CASSFRGRGQETQYF
once TRBD2 TRBJ2-3 TRBV5-1 TGCGCCAGCAGCTCCGGGACTAGCGGGGGGAGGACGCAGTATTTT CASSSGTSGGRTQYF
NA TRBD1 TRBJ1-4 TRBV28 TGTGCCAGCAGTTTAAAGAGCCCAGGACAGGGAATTGAAAAACTGTTTTTT CASSLKSPGQGIEKLFF
NA NA TRBJ2-7 TRBV4-2 TGTGCCAGCAGCCCTCGCATACTCTACGAGCAGTACTTC CASSPRILYEQYF
NA NA TRBJ1-5 TRBV18 TGTGCCAGCTCACCAACGGACACGGACCAGCCCCAGCATTTT CASSPTDTDQPQHF
few TRBD1 TRBJ1-6 TRBV27 TGTGCCAGCAGCTGGGACAGGGGTGGTTCACCCCTCCACTTT CASSWDRGGSPLHF
NA TRBD1 TRBJ1-2 TRBV20-1 TGCAGTGCCCCGACAGGGGGCGGCTACACCTTC CSAPTGGGYTF
NA NA TRBJ1-1 TRBV5-1 TGCGCCAGCAGCCTGAGAGGCTCCGAAGCTTTCTTT CASSLRGSEAFF
NA TRBD2 TRBJ2-3 TRBV7-2 TGTGCCAGCAGCGCCCTAGCGGGGGGTACAGATACGCAGTATTTT CASSALAGGTDTQYF
few NA TRBJ1-5 TRBV6-5 TGTGCCAGCAGTCGCAGGGCCTATAGCAATCAGCCCCAGCATTTT CASSRRAYSNQPQHF